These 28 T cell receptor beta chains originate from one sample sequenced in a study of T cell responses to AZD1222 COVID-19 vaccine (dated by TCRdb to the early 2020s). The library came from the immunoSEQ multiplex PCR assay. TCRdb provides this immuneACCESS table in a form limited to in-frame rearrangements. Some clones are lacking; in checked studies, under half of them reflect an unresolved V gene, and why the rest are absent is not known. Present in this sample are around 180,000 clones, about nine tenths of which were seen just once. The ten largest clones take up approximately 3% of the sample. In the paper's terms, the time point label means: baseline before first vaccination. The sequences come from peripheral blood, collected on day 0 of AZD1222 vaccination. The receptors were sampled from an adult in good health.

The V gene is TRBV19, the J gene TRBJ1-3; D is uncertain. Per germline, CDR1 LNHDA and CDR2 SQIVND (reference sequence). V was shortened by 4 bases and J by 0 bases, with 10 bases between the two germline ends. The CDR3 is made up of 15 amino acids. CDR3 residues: CASSTLGTSGNTIYF. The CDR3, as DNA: TGTGCCAGTAGTACCTTAGGCACCTCTGGAAACACCATATATTTT.

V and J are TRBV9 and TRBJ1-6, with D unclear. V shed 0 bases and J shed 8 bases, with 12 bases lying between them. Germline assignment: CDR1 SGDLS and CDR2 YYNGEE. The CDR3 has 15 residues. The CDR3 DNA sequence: TGTGCCAGCAGCGTAGAGTATAGGGCTGATTCACCCCTCCACTTT. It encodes CASSVEYRADSPLHF.

The CDR3 region has the DNA TGTGCCAGCAGTGAAGGGACAGGGGCCTTCGGCTACACCTTC. Translation gives CASSEGTGAFGYTF. The chain recombines TRBV2 with TRBJ1-2; 9 nucleotides line up with TRBD1. The CDR3 has 14 residues. CDR1 and CDR2 (germline): SNHLY, FYNNEI. V was clipped by 1 base and J by 8 bases; unmatched bases: 5.

The CDR3 sequence is CASSSSGVEQYF. The DNA of the CDR3 is TGTGCCAGCTCGTCGTCGGGTGTGGAGCAGTACTTC. This chain connects TRBV18 to TRBJ2-7; D is unresolved. Trimming shortened V by 6 bases and J by 7 bases, and 13 bases separated the two germline ends. The CDR3 extends over 12 amino acids. The germline gives CDR1 KGHSH, CDR2 LQKENI.

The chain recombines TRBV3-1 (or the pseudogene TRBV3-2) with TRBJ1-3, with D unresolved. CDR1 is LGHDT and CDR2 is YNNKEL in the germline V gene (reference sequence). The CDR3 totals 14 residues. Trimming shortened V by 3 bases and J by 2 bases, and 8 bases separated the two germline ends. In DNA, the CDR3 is TGTGCCAGCAGCCATGGAAGCGCTGGAAACACCATATATTTT. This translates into CASSHGSAGNTIYF.

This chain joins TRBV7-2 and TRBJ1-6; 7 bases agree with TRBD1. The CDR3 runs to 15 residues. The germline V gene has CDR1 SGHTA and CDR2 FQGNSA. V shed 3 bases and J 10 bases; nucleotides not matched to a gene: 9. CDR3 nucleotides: TGTGCCAGCAGCTTTCGGCAGGGGGAATCCTCACCCCTCCACTTT. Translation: CASSFRQGESSPLHF.

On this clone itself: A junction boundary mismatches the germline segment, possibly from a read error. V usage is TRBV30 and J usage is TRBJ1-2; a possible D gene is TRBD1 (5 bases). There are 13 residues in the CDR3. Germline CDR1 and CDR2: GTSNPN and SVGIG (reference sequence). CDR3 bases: TGTGCCTGGAGTGTACGTGGGGGAACCACCGGCTTTTTC. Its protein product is CAWSVRGGTTGFF.

CDR3: CASSPPNYEQYF. For the CDR3, the DNA is TGTGCCAGCTCACCACCGAACTACGAGCAGTACTTC. The genes are TRBV18 and TRBJ2-7, with D uncertain. Germline CDR1 reads KGHSH; CDR2 reads LQKENI. The CDR3 covers 12 residues. V was shortened by 0 bases and J by 3 bases, with 3 bases between the two germline ends.

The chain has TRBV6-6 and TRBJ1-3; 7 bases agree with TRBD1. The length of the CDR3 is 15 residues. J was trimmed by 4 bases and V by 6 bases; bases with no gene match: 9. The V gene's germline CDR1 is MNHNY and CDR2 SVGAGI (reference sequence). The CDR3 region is CASSNDRVTGNTIYF. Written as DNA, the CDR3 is TGTGCCAGCAGCAACGACAGGGTCACCGGAAACACCATATATTTT.

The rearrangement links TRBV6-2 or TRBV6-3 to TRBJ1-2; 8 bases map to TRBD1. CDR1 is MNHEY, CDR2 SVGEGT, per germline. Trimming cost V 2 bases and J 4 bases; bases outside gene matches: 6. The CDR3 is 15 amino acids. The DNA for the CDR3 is TGTGCCAGCAGTTACGGGACAGGTCATGCCTATGGCTACACCTTC. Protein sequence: CASSYGTGHAYGYTF.

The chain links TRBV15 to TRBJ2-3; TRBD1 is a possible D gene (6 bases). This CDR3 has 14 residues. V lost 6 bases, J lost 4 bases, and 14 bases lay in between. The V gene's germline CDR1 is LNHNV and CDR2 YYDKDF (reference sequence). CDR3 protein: CATRWGPSPDTQYF. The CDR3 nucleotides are TGTGCCACCAGGTGGGGGCCGAGTCCAGATACGCAGTATTTT.

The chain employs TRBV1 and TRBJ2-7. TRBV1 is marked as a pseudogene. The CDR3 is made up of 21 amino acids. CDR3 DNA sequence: TGCACCAGCAGCCATGACAACTATGGAGAGCCCCCCCGAGCAGACTCCTACGAGCAGTACTTC. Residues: CTSSHDNYGEPPRADSYEQYF.

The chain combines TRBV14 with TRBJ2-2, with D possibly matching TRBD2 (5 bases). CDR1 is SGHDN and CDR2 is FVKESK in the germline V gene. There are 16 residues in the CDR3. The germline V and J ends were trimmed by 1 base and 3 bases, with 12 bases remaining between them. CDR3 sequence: CASSQGAGRDTGELFF. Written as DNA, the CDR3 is TGTGCCAGCAGCCAAGGGGCGGGTCGGGACACCGGGGAGCTGTTTTTT.

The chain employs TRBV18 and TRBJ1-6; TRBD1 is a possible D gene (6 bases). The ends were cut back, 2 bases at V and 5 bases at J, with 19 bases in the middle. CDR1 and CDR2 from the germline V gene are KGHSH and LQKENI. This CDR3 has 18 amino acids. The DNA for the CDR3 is TGTGCCAGCTCACCATGGGGGCCAGGGAATTCGGATAATTCACCCCTCCACTTT. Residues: CASSPWGPGNSDNSPLHF.

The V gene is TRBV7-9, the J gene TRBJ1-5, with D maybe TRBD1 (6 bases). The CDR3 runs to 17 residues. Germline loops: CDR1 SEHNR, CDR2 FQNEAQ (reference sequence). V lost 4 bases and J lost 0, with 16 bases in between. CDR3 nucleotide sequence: TGTGCCAGCAGCTCAGTGACTACAGGGAATAGCAATCAGCCCCAGCATTTT. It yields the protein CASSSVTTGNSNQPQHF.

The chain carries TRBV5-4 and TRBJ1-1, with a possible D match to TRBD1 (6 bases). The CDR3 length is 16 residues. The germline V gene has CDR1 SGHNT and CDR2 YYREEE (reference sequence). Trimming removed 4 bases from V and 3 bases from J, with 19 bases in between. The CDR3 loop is CASSPHGGRRDTEAFF. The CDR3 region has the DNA TGTGCCAGCAGCCCCCATGGGGGGCGCAGGGACACTGAAGCTTTCTTT.

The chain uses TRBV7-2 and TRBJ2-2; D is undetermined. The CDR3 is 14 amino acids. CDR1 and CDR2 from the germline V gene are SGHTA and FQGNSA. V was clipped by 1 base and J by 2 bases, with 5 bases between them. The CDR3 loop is CASSLGINTGELFF. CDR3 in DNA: TGTGCCAGCAGCTTAGGAATTAACACCGGGGAGCTGTTTTTT.

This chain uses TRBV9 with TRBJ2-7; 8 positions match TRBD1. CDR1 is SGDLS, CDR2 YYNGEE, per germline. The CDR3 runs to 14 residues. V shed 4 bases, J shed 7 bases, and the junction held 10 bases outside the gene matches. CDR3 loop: CASSKSGQGMEQYF. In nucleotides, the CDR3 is TGTGCCAGCAGCAAAAGTGGACAGGGTATGGAGCAGTACTTC.

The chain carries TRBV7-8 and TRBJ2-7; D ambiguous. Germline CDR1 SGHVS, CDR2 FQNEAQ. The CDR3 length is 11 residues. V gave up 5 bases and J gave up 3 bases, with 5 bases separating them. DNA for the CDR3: TGTGCCAGCAGCCGAAACTACGAGCAGTACTTC. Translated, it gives CASSRNYEQYF.

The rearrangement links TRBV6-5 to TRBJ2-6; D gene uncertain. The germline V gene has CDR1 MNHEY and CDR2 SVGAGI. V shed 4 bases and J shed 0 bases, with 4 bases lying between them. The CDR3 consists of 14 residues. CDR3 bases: TGTGCCAGCAGTTGGACCTCTGGGGCCAACGTCCTGACTTTC. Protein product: CASSWTSGANVLTF.

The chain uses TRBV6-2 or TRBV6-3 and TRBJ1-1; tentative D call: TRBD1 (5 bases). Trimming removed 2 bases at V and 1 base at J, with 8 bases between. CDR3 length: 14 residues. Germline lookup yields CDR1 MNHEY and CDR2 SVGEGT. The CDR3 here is CASSYPGGNTEAFF. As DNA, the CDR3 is TGTGCCAGCAGTTACCCGGGGGGGAACACTGAAGCTTTCTTT.

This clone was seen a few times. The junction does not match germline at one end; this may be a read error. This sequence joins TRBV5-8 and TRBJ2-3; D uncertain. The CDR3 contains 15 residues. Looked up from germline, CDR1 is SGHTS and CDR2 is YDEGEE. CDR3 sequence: CATSRPHRGTDTQYF. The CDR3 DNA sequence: TGTGCCACCAGCCGGCCCCACCGGGGCACAGATACGCAGTATTTT.

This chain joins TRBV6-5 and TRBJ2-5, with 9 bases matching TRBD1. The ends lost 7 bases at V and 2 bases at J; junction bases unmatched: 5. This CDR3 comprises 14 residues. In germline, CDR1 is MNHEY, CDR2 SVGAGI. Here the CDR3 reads CASTPGQGQETQYF. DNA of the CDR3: TGTGCCAGCACCCCGGGACAGGGACAAGAGACCCAGTACTTC.

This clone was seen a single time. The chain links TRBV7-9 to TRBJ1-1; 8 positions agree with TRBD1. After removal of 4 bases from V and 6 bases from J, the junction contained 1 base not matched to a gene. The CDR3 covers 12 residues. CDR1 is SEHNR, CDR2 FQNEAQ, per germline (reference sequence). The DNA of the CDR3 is TGTGCCAGCAGCTCGGACAGGGCTGAAGCTTTCTTT. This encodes CASSSDRAEAFF.

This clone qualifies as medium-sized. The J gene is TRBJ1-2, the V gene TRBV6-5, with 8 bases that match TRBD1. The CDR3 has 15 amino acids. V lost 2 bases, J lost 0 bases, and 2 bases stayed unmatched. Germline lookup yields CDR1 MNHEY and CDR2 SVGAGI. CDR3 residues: CASSYETGANYGYTF. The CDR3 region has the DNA TGTGCCAGCAGTTACGAGACAGGGGCTAACTATGGCTACACCTTC.

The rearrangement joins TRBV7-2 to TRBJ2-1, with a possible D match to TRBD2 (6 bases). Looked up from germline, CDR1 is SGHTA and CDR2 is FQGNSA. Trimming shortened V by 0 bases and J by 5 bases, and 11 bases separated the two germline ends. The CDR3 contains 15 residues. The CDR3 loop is CASSLAGGAHNEQFF. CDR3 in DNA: TGTGCCAGCAGCTTAGCGGGGGGAGCCCACAATGAGCAGTTCTTC.

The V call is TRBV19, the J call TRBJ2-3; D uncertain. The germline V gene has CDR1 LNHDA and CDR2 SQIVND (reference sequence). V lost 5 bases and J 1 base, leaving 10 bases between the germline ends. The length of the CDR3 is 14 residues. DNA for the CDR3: TGTGCCAGTAGTCTTCGGCGCGGCACAGATACGCAGTATTTT. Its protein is CASSLRRGTDTQYF.

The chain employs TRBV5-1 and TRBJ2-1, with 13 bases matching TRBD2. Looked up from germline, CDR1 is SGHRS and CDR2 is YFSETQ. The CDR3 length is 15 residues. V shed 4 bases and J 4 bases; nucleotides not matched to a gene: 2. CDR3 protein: CASSRTSGGYNEQFF. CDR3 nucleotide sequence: TGCGCCAGCAGCCGGACTAGCGGGGGTTACAATGAGCAGTTCTTC.